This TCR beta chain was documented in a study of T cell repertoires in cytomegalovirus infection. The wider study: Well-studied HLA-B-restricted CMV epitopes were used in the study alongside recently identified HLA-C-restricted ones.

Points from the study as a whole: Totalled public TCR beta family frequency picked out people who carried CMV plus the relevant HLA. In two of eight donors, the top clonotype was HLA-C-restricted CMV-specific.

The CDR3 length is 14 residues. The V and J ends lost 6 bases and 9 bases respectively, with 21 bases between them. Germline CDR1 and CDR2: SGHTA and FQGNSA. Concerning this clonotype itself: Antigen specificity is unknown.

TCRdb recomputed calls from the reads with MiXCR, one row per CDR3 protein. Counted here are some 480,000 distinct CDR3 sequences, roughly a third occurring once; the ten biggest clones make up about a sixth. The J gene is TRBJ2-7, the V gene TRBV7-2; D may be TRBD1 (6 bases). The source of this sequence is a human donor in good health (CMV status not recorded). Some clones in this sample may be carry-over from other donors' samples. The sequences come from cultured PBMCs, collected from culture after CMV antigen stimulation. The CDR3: CASSPGVGLWTQYF. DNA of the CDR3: TGTGCCAGCAGTCCAGGGGTGGGTCTGTGGACGCAGTACTTC. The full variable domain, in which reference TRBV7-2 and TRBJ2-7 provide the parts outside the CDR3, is GAGVSQSPSNKVTEKGKDVELRCDPISGHTALYWYRQSLGQGLEFLIYFQGNSAPDKSGLPSDRFSAERTGGSVSTLTIQRTQQEDSAVYLCASSPGVGLWTQYFGPGTRLTVT.